The T cell receptor beta chain described here comes from a study of Graves' ophthalmopathy and Graves' hyperthyroidism. Amplification from RNA transcripts yielded the TCR beta CDR3 regions. First-round RT-PCR used HTBI primers; second-round multiplex PCR followed. TCRdb fed the multiplex PCR reads into MiXCR, producing one record per CDR3 protein. The table lists about 220,000 distinct CDR3 sequences, roughly 21% of them singletons, with about 40% in the top ten. The germline gives CDR1 SGHAT, CDR2 FQNNGV. Trimming cost V 5 bases and J 2 bases, with 21 bases left between them. The CDR3 is 17 amino acids. This clonotype was observed many times.

The chain carries TRBV11-2 and TRBJ2-5, with D possibly being TRBD2 (9 bases). The sequence came from a woman aged 45-65 years with Graves' ophthalmopathy. What was sequenced was peripheral blood. CDR3: CASSKQGGLAGQETQYF. CDR3 nucleotides: TGTGCCAGCAGCAAACAGGGGGGACTAGCAGGACAAGAGACCCAGTACTTC.